Listed here are 24 T cell receptor beta chains from one sample, sequenced in a study of cytotoxic CD8 clonotypes in ibrutinib-treated CLL (TCRdb year 2021). The time point tag for this specimen amounts to: progressive disease on ibrutinib. Receptor libraries were prepared by the immunoSEQ multiplex PCR assay. The source is immuneACCESS, and TCRdb retained only in-frame sequences with V and J called. Part of the clones is not carried over; for the studies checked, unresolved V genes explain less than half of this, and the remainder is unexplained. This sample has 250,000 to 350,000 clones in its table, and around 76% of those were observed once. Approximately 5.1% of the sample goes to the ten largest clones. The sample here was PBMCs, taken at disease progression, from a patient treated with ibrutinib. The receptors originated from a human donor with chronic lymphocytic leukemia.

V is TRBV6-5 and J is TRBJ2-5; 9 bases agree with TRBD1. The V segment lost 1 base and the J segment 4 bases; nucleotides outside the gene matches: 4. The CDR3 sequence is 15 residues long. Germline CDR1 and CDR2: MNHEY and SVGAGI. CDR3 sequence (DNA): TGTGCCAGCAGTTACTGGGGACAGGGAATAGAGACCCAGTACTTC. Translation gives CASSYWGQGIETQYF.

The V call is TRBV9, the J call TRBJ2-2, with TRBD1 matching over 9 bases. Germline values: CDR1 SGDLS, CDR2 YYNGEE. This CDR3 region has 18 residues. With 4 bases clipped from V and 7 bases from J, the junction kept 17 bases outside the gene matches. As DNA, the CDR3 is TGTGCCAGCAGCCCACTAGACCGGGACAGGGTTGAAGGCGGGGAGCTGTTTTTT. It translates to CASSPLDRDRVEGGELFF.

V usage is TRBV27 and J usage is TRBJ2-1; 7 bases map to TRBD1. V lost 5 bases, J lost 5 bases, and 12 bases stayed unmatched. The CDR3 length is 16 residues. Germline-derived CDR1 and CDR2 are MNHEY and SMNVEV (reference sequence). The CDR3 is CASSPDRVPPHNEQFF. CDR3 in DNA: TGTGCCAGCAGTCCCGACAGGGTGCCTCCTCACAATGAGCAGTTCTTC.

This clone has just a few counts. CDR3 DNA: TGTGCCACCAGCAGAGCTCACGGGCAAATTTACTTC. This translates into CATSRAHGQIYF. The rearrangement uses TRBV15 and TRBJ2-4; D is unclear. Trimming took 1 base from V and 16 from J, leaving 14 bases between them. Looked up from germline, CDR1 is LNHNV and CDR2 is YYDKDF (reference sequence). The CDR3 loop spans 12 amino acids.

The rearrangement joins TRBV6-5 to TRBJ2-1, with D unresolved. V was clipped by 8 bases and J by 5 bases, with 10 bases between them. The CDR3 runs to 12 residues. Germline CDR1 and CDR2: MNHEY and SVGAGI. The CDR3: CASGPSDNEQFF. In DNA, the CDR3 is TGTGCCAGCGGGCCGAGCGACAATGAGCAGTTCTTC.

This clone has just a few counts. This chain links TRBV9 with TRBJ1-1; a weak D match, TRBD1 (5 bases). Germline values: CDR1 SGDLS, CDR2 YYNGEE. The CDR3 covers 13 residues. V lost 1 base to trimming and J lost 11 bases, with 15 bases between them. In DNA form, the CDR3 reads TGTGCCAGCAGCGTATATAGGGGTGAAGCCGCTTTCTTT. The encoded protein is CASSVYRGEAAFF.

The chain uses TRBV5-6 and TRBJ2-1; D is unclear. Deletions cut 4 bases from V and 10 bases from J, with 15 bases between. Looked up from germline, CDR1 is SGHDT and CDR2 is YYEEEE. This CDR3 is 13 amino acids long. The CDR3: CASSTIASREQFF. For the CDR3, the DNA is TGTGCCAGCAGCACCATAGCCTCTAGGGAGCAGTTCTTC.

The CDR3 sequence is CASSTRTVSSGNTIYF. As DNA, the CDR3 is TGTGCCAGCAGCACCCGGACAGTGAGCTCTGGAAACACCATATATTTT. The chain employs TRBV7-8 and TRBJ1-3; tentative D call: TRBD1 (6 bases). The germline V gene encodes CDR1 SGHVS and CDR2 FQNEAQ. CDR3 length equals 16 residues. Trimming stripped 5 bases from V and 0 bases from J, with 14 bases between. Variable domain in full (rest from reference TRBV7-8 and TRBJ1-3): GAGVSQSPRYKVAKRGQDVALRCDPISGHVSLFWYQQALGQGPEFLTYFQNEAQLDKSGLPSDRFFAERPEGSVSTLKIQRTQQEDSAVYLCASSTRTVSSGNTIYFGEGSWLTVV.

This clone came up many times. The chain combines TRBV18 with TRBJ2-2; D remains ambiguous. This CDR3 has 14 residues. V shed 1 base and J shed 0 bases, with 3 bases lying between them. Germline V gene sequence: CDR1 KGHSH, CDR2 LQKENI. This CDR3 reads CASSPLANTGELFF. The CDR3 nucleotides read TGTGCCAGCTCACCACTAGCGAACACCGGGGAGCTGTTTTTT.

The V gene is TRBV5-6, the J gene TRBJ2-7; maybe TRBD1 (7 bases). The V end was cut by 6 bases, the J end by 6 bases, with 22 bases between. The CDR3 is made up of 15 amino acids. Per germline, CDR1 SGHDT and CDR2 YYEEEE. In DNA form, the CDR3 reads TGTGCCAGCACCCACTGGCAGGGGGGTTCGGGCGAGCAGTACTTC. Protein: CASTHWQGGSGEQYF.

The rearrangement links TRBV6-6 to TRBJ1-1; D is perhaps TRBD1 (6 bases). The V end was cut by 4 bases, the J end by 0 bases, with 9 bases between. The CDR3 is 14 amino acids. Looked up from germline, CDR1 is MNHNY and CDR2 is SVGAGI (reference sequence). CDR3 protein: CASSWGGVNTEAFF. The CDR3 coding sequence is TGTGCCAGCAGTTGGGGGGGCGTGAACACTGAAGCTTTCTTT.

This clone has more than one count but fewer than ten. This chain joins TRBV28 and TRBJ2-3, with D perhaps TRBD1 or TRBD2 (6 bases each). The V gene lost 8 bases and the J gene lost 2 bases, with 14 bases spanning the gap. Per germline, CDR1 MDHEN and CDR2 SYDVKM. The CDR3 consists of 14 residues. The CDR3 region has the DNA TGTGCCAGCTCCGGGGGCAGGGTCACAGATACGCAGTATTTT. This encodes CASSGGRVTDTQYF.

The rearrangement joins TRBV10-3 to TRBJ2-3; maybe TRBD1 (6 bases). Trimming cost V 6 bases and J 2 bases, with 18 bases left between them. CDR1 and CDR2 from the germline V gene are ENHRY and SYGVKD. The CDR3 has 16 residues. In nucleotides, the CDR3 is TGTGCCATCAGCGCACCTAACAGGGTATCCACAGATACGCAGTATTTT. This sequence encodes CAISAPNRVSTDTQYF.

The chain links TRBV9 to TRBJ2-1, with 8 bases lining up with TRBD1. In germline, CDR1 is SGDLS, CDR2 YYNGEE. Trimming cost V 0 bases and J 5 bases; bases outside gene matches: 7. The CDR3 runs 16 residues. DNA of the CDR3: TGTGCCAGCAGCGTAGGTTTGGACAGGGATCACAATGAGCAGTTCTTC. The encoded protein is CASSVGLDRDHNEQFF. Drawing the rest from reference TRBV9 and TRBJ2-1, the complete variable domain is DSGVTQTPKHLITATGQRVTLRCSPRSGDLSVYWYQQSLDQGLQFLIQYYNGEERAKGNILERFSAQQFPDLHSELNLSSLELGDSALYFCASSVGLDRDHNEQFFGPGTRLTVL.

The chain joins TRBV7-2 to TRBJ2-3; 14 bases fit TRBD2. Germline V gene lookup returns CDR1 SGHTA and CDR2 FQGNSA. V was clipped by 4 bases and J by 7 bases; unmatched bases: 7. CDR3 length: 16 amino acids. CDR3 coding DNA: TGTGCCAGCAGCTCCGCCGGGACTAGCGGGAGTCATACGCAGTATTTT. It encodes CASSSAGTSGSHTQYF.

The gene calls are TRBV5-1 and TRBJ1-6; the match to TRBD1 covers 7 bases. Germline V gene sequence: CDR1 SGHRS, CDR2 YFSETQ. V shed 4 bases, J shed 7 bases, and the junction held 5 bases outside the gene matches. This CDR3 comprises 14 residues. The DNA of the CDR3 is TGCGCCAGCAGCCCGGGACAGTCAAATTCACCCCTCCACTTT. Translation: CASSPGQSNSPLHF.

The chain recombines TRBV5-4 with TRBJ2-7, with D possibly TRBD2 on 6 matching bases. This CDR3 comprises 15 residues. The V end lost 3 bases, the J end lost 5 bases, and 18 bases lay between the germline ends. Germline V gene data show CDR1 as SGHNT and CDR2 as YYREEE (reference sequence). Here the CDR3 DNA reads TGTGCCAGCAGCTCTGGCGGGGTATCCCGCAACGAGCAGTACTTC. Encoded protein: CASSSGGVSRNEQYF.

The gene calls are TRBV27 and TRBJ1-5, with 7 positions matching TRBD1. Unmatched junction bases numbered 14, after V lost 5 bases and J lost 10 bases. The CDR3 runs 15 residues. Germline CDR1 MNHEY, CDR2 SMNVEV (reference sequence). CDR3 DNA: TGTGCCAGCAGTCCCTCGGGACAGCTGTCTGTACCCCAGCATTTT. Translated, it gives CASSPSGQLSVPQHF.

The chain couples TRBV7-8 to TRBJ2-7; TRBD2 might be the D (5 bases). The germline CDR1 and CDR2 sequences are SGHVS and FQNEAQ. V dropped 3 bases and J dropped 3 bases, with 15 bases sitting between them. This CDR3 region has 15 residues. In DNA, the CDR3 is TGTGCCAGCAGCTTGCCCGGCGGCGGGTTCTACGAGCAGTACTTC. Translated, it gives CASSLPGGGFYEQYF.

This clone was found a few times. This chain uses TRBV9 with TRBJ1-6; no clear D. The CDR3 consists of 16 residues. The V gene lost 3 bases and the J gene lost 0 bases, with 10 bases spanning the gap. Per germline, CDR1 SGDLS and CDR2 YYNGEE. The CDR3 sequence is CASSDQAGSYNSPLHF. CDR3 nucleotides: TGTGCCAGCAGCGATCAGGCAGGCTCCTATAATTCACCCCTCCACTTT. Supplemented by reference TRBV9 and TRBJ1-6, the full variable domain reads DSGVTQTPKHLITATGQRVTLRCSPRSGDLSVYWYQQSLDQGLQFLIQYYNGEERAKGNILERFSAQQFPDLHSELNLSSLELGDSALYFCASSDQAGSYNSPLHFGNGTRLTVT.

This chain connects TRBV29-1 to TRBJ1-1, with 7 bases aligning to TRBD1. The J segment lost 10 bases and the V segment lost 7 bases, leaving 18 bases of the junction unmatched. The V gene's germline CDR1 is SQVTM and CDR2 ANQGSEA. This CDR3 has 14 amino acids. CDR3 in DNA: TGCAGCGCCATAACGGGCAGGGGGGAGTTAGTAGCTTTCTTT. This encodes CSAITGRGELVAFF.

Here the CDR3 reads CASSQSSSGPPVNEQFF. In DNA form, the CDR3 reads TGCGCCAGCAGTCAATCGTCTTCAGGACCTCCGGTCAATGAGCAGTTCTTC. The V call is TRBV23-1, the J call TRBJ2-1; D remains unclear. TRBV23-1 is noted as an ORF with a role that remains uncertain. CDR3 size: 17 residues. The V end was cut by 0 bases, the J end by 6 bases, with 18 bases between.

The rearrangement links TRBV4-3 to TRBJ1-5; tentatively, D is TRBD1 (6 bases). The V end was cut by 0 bases, the J end by 9 bases, with 15 bases between. The CDR3 runs to 15 residues. From germline, CDR1 is LGHNA and CDR2 YSLEER. CDR3 DNA: TGCGCCAGCAGCCAAGAGGCCAGGGGAGGATGGCCCCAGCATTTT. It translates to CASSQEARGGWPQHF.

V gene TRBV6-5 combines with J gene TRBJ1-1; TRBD1 might be the D (5 bases). The germline V gene has CDR1 MNHEY and CDR2 SVGAGI. The CDR3 runs to 11 residues. Trimming pared 8 bases from V and 4 bases from J, leaving 8 bases between. CDR3 nucleotides: TGTGCCAGCCGGGGCGGCACTGAAGCTTTCTTT. This codes for CASRGGTEAFF.